A selection of T cell receptor beta chains follows, all from one sample in a study of cytomegalovirus exposure and HLA in healthy donors. Here immunoSEQ multiplex PCR was the method, and the copy in TCRdb shows in-frame clones only, minus some. The table includes 110,000 to 150,000 clones, approximately 63% detected once. Sequences were obtained from PBMCs. The source is a woman aged 60-70 years in good health and CMV-seropositive. CDR3s include the opening cysteine and the closing phenylalanine or tryptophan. A D gene is named only where the DNA matches it firmly. Not all rows give a size; the values are once, few, many and, for expanded clones, a class.

size,D,length,J,V,CDR3,DNA
few,-,14,TRBJ1-1,TRBV5-1,CASSLDPLNTEAFF,TGCGCCAGCAGCCTAGATCCACTGAACACTGAAGCTTTCTTT
-,TRBD2,16,TRBJ2-3,TRBV5-1,CASSSSAGAITDTQYF,TGCGCCAGCAGCTCTTCAGCGGGAGCCATCACAGATACGCAGTATTTT
-,-,14,TRBJ2-3,TRBV10-3,CAISAETGGLRENF,TGTGCCATCAGTGCCGAGACCGGGGGTTTAAGGGAGAATTTT
-,-,13,TRBJ1-2,TRBV5-6,CASSRRGSYGYTF,TGTGCCAGCAGCAGAAGGGGCTCCTATGGCTACACCTTC
-,TRBD2,16,TRBJ2-1,TRBV11-3,CASSLEGLAGSNEQFF,TGTGCCAGCAGCTTGGAAGGACTAGCGGGATCCAATGAGCAGTTCTTC
-,TRBD1,12,TRBJ2-1,TRBV7-6,CASSFQGDEQFF,TGTGCCAGCAGCTTTCAGGGGGATGAGCAGTTCTTC
few,-,12,TRBJ2-7,TRBV7-2,CASSLGEGEQYF,TGTGCCAGCAGCTTAGGCGAGGGCGAGCAGTACTTC
-,TRBD1,16,TRBJ1-2,TRBV27,CASSLKRTGTSYGYTF,TGTGCCAGCAGTTTAAAACGGACAGGGACCTCCTATGGCTACACCTTC
-,TRBD1,15,TRBJ1-1,TRBV28,CASTITQGWKTEAFF,TGTGCCAGCACCATTACACAGGGGTGGAAGACTGAAGCTTTCTTT
-,-,15,TRBJ1-2,TRBV5-1,CASRRTGGEVYGYTF,TGCGCCAGCAGGCGGACCGGTGGGGAGGTCTATGGCTACACCTTC
-,-,14,TRBJ1-4,TRBV5-1,CASSPGVGGEKLFF,TGCGCCAGCAGCCCAGGAGTAGGGGGTGAAAAACTGTTTTTT